This T cell receptor (beta chain) appears in the sequencing data of a study of identical twins (dated by TCRdb to the mid-2010s). In the study overall: To test whether fetal clonotypes persist, this study deep-sequenced TCR alpha and beta repertoires from monozygotic twins, from unrelated adults of various ages, and from cord blood. To rule out contamination, replicate twin experiments were performed at different times with different library preparation protocols.

Libraries were constructed by 5' RACE. This sample was sequenced with an Illumina HiSeq 2000. A universal primer binding site was added through template switching, and the final cDNA carried a unique molecular identifier so that TCR cDNA molecules could be counted accurately. Specific primers in the conserved constant-segment region were used to synthesize first-strand cDNA for the TCR alpha and beta chains. To control for contamination, every cDNA library was double barcoded, receiving both a SMART-Mk sample barcode and Illumina barcodes. TruSeq adapter sequences, together with Illumina sample barcodes, were added in two successive PCR steps. Sequencing of the TCR alpha and beta cDNA libraries was done on the Illumina HiSeq platform using custom primers. From the authors' description of their analysis: Raw reads were processed with MiGEC to extract unique molecular identifiers, and MiXCR was used to determine CDR3 positions. Recombination models were inferred per individual with the repgenHMM and IGoR tools using an EM algorithm. The analysis of shared clonotypes was done with the tcR package in R, with sharing normalized by the product of cloneset sizes. To study raw recombination free of thymic and clonal selection effects, out-of-frame nonproductive sequences were analyzed. The raw public data were reprocessed by TCRdb itself: fastp quality trimming at Q25, MiXCR clonotype calling, in-frame beta chains only. Rows are combined by CDR3 protein, so each entry shows the most common genes and DNA. These V and J calls originate from TCRdb's pipeline instead of the authors' own analysis. This sample lists over 500,000 distinct CDR3 sequences; 20% to 25% were detected once. The ten top clones hold around 1% of the sample.

All donors were healthy Caucasians. Three pairs of female monozygotic twins, all aged roughly 18 to 29 years, made up the twin cohort. Positive isolation kits from Invitrogen were used to isolate the CD4+ and CD8+ T cell populations. Counted from cysteine to phenylalanine, this CDR3 has 12 amino acids. Kept here is only the CDR3 DNA, which spans 36 bases and is read in frame from base 1. The germline ends are 15 bases apart after V is trimmed by 6 bases and J by 7 bases. CDR1 and CDR2, looked up from the germline V gene (reference sequence), are GTSNPN and SVGIG. Study-wide findings and limitations: Abundant cord blood beta clonotypes carried fewer insertions; young adult naive repertoires showed a weaker similar trend, while memory repertoires showed none. Because the same donors could not be followed over many years, the conclusions relied on cross-sectional statistical analysis. In monozygotic twins, out-of-frame TCR alpha sharing was systematically underestimated by recombination models, although the models agreed with sharing between unrelated individuals. The excess sharing between twins in beta out-of-frame sequences was weaker because fewer shared sequences reduced the signal-to-noise ratio. Invariant T cells such as MAIT and iNKT could partly confound zero-insertion analyses, although diverse VJ usage argued against such confounding for most clonotypes. Out-of-frame TCR alpha sequences shared between twins showed an excess of low generation-probability sequences compared with coincidental sharing between unrelated individuals.

Comment on this clonotype: Its antigen is unknown. The input lacks base qualities; no much larger clone sits a single base away.

These sequences were also reported in another study, on T cells expressing NK-cell markers. The second source states: In sorted CD3+CD56+NKG2C+, CD3+CD56+NKG2C- and CD3+CD56-NKG2C+ T-cell subsets from 7 or 8 donors, TCR beta-chain repertoires were profiled. Among the eight sequenced donors, only one was HCMV-seronegative, while the other seven were HCMV-seropositive. In several experiments an anti-gammadeltaTCR antibody was added to restrict sorting to alphabetaTCR-expressing T cells. For six donors, the dominant CD3+CD56+NKG2C+ clonotypes were among the top 10 CD8+ clonotypes and accounted for 1.0-7.0% of CD8+ T cells. Those dominant clonotypes were again the most abundant among CD3+CD56-NKG2C+ cells in a few donors, at about 28.3-60.1%. It remained unclear whether the expanded NKG2C-expressing T cell clones were specific for HCMV antigens. All eight donors whose samples were sequenced were randomly selected healthy volunteers, three of them men and five women. To determine HCMV serostatus, a commercial ELISA kit was used to detect HCMV-specific IgG in serum. MIGEC was used to demultiplex reads and group reads by UMI, and MiTCR was used to assemble and quantify clonotypes. To exclude erroneous sequences, only TCR cDNA sequences supported by at least two reads were retained. The tcR package was used for downstream repertoire analysis, with clonotypes matched between fractions based on CDR3 nucleotide sequence plus V segment. VDJmatch was used to annotate antigen specificity against VDJdb, with one amino acid substitution in CDR3 allowed.

Sequencing input: CD4+ T cells sorted from blood. The sequence came from a young woman in good health. The chain was built from TRBV30 and TRBJ2-5; TRBD2 is a weak D gene call, 5 bases matching. The encoded CDR3 is CACGIPAGTQYF. In nucleotides, the sequence is TGTGCCTGCGGGATCCCGGCAGGGACCCAGTACTTC.